This entry describes one T cell receptor (beta chain). The same CDR3 is also encoded by other DNA sequences in this sample. V lost 6 bases and J lost 2, with 10 bases in between. The CDR3 contains 13 residues. Germline CDR1 is MNHEY and CDR2 is SVGAGI. The sample comes from a study of shared clonotypes between healthy human individuals. Across the study: Per donor, three plates held CD4 naive cells, three held CD4 memory, two held CD8 naive and one held CD8 memory.

TCRdb's copy holds only in-frame clones and misses some; the assay was immunoSEQ multiplex PCR. The top ten hold under 0.6% of the sample, which has some 1,100,000 clones, approximately 80% seen once. V and J are TRBV6-5 and TRBJ1-2, with a tentative D call TRBD1 (5 bases). Sequencing used memory CD4+ T cells from PBMCs. Subset reported: CD45RA-negative fraction. The clonotype comes from a young man in good health. Some clones in this sample may be carry-over from other donors' samples. CDR3 loop: CASSPRENYGYTF. CDR3 nucleotide sequence: TGTGCCAGCAGCCCCAGGGAAAACTATGGCTACACCTTC.